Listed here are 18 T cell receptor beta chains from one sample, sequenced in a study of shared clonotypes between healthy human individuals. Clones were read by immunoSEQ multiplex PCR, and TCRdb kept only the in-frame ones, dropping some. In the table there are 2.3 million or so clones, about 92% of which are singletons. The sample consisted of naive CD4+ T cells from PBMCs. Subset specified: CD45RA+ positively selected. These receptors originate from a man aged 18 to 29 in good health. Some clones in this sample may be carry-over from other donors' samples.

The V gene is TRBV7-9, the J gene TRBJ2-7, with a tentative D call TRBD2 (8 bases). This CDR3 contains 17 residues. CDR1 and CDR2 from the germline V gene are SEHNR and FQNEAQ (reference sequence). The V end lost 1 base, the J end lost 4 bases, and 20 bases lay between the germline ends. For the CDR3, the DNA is TGTGCCAGCAGCTTAGAGGTTAGCGGGACAGCAACTTACGAGCAGTACTTC. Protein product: CASSLEVSGTATYEQYF.

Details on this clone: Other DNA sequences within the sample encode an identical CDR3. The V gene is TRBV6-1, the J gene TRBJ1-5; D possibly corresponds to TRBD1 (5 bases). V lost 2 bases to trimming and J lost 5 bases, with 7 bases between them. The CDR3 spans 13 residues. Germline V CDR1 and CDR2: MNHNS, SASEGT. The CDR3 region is CASSERGDQPQHF. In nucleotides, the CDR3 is TGTGCCAGCAGTGAAAGGGGAGATCAGCCCCAGCATTTT.

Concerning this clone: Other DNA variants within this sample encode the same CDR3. In DNA, the CDR3 is TGTGCCAGCAGTGTGAGTGAGCAGTTCTTC. It is translated as CASSVSEQFF. The J gene is TRBJ2-1, the V gene TRBV2; no firm D call. The germline V gene encodes CDR1 SNHLY and CDR2 FYNNEI. CDR3 length: 10 amino acids. Trimming took off 4 bases at V and 9 bases at J, with 4 bases between the two ends. Based on the CDR3 plus reference TRBV2 and TRBJ2-1, the full variable domain is EPEVTQTPSHQVTQMGQEVILRCVPISNHLYFYWYRQILGQKVEFLVSFYNNEISEKSEIFDDQFSVERPDGSNFTLKIRSTKLEDSAMYFCASSVSEQFFGPGTRLTVL.

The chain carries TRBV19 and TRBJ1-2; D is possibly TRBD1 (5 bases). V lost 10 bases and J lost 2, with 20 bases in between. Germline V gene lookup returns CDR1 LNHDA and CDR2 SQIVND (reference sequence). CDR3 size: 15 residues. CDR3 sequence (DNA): TGTGCCACCCCCGGGCGGCCAGGGACCAACTATGGCTACACCTTC. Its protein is CATPGRPGTNYGYTF.

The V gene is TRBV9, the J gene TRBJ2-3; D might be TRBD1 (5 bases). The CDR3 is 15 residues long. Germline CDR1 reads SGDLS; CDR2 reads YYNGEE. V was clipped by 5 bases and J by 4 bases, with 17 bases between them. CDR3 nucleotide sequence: TGTGCCAGCAGTCCCAGTGGAGTAGGGGCAGATACGCAGTATTTT. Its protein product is CASSPSGVGADTQYF. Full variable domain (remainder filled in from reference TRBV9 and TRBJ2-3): DSGVTQTPKHLITATGQRVTLRCSPRSGDLSVYWYQQSLDQGLQFLIQYYNGEERAKGNILERFSAQQFPDLHSELNLSSLELGDSALYFCASSPSGVGADTQYFGPGTRLTVL.

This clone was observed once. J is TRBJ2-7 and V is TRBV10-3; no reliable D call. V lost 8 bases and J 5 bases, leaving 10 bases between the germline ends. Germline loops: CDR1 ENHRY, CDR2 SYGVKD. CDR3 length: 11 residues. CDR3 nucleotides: TGTGCCATCGGGCGGTCGCACGAGCAGTACTTC. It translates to CAIGRSHEQYF.

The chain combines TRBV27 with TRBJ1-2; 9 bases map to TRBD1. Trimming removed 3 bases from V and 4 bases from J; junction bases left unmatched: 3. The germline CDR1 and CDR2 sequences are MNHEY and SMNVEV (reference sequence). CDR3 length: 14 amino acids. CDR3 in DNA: TGTGCCAGCAGTTTGGGGACAGGGAGCTATGGCTACACCTTC. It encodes CASSLGTGSYGYTF.

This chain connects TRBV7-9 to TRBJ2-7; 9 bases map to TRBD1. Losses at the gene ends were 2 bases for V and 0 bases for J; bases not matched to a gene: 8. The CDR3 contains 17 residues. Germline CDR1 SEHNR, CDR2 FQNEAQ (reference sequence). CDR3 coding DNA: TGTGCCAGCAGCTTACTGCACTCGGGACAGGGCTCCTACGAGCAGTACTTC. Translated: CASSLLHSGQGSYEQYF.

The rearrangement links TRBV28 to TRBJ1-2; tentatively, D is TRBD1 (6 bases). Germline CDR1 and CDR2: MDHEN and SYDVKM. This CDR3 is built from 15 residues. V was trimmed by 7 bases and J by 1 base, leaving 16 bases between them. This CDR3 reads CASNIAGALNYGYTF. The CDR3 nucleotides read TGTGCCAGCAATATCGCAGGGGCGCTTAACTATGGCTACACCTTC.

The CDR3 region has the DNA TGTGCCAGCAGTGCTGGGACAGGGAGGGGGCAAGAGACCCAGTACTTC. Its translation: CASSAGTGRGQETQYF. The chain uses TRBV28 and TRBJ2-5, with TRBD1 matching 9 bases. Losses at the gene ends were 5 bases for V and 2 bases for J; bases not matched to a gene: 9. The CDR3 is made up of 16 amino acids. CDR1 is MDHEN and CDR2 is SYDVKM in the germline V gene.

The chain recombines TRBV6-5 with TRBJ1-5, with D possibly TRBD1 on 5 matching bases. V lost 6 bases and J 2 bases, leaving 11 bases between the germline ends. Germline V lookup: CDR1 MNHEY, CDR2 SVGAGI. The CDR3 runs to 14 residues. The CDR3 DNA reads TGTGCCAGCAGCACCAGGGCGGGCAATCAGCCCCAGCATTTT. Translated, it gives CASSTRAGNQPQHF.

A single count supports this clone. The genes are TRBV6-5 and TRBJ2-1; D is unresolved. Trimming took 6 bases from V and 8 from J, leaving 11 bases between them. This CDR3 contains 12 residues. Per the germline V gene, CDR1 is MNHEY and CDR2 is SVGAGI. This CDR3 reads CASRLSSYEQFF. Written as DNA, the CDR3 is TGTGCCAGCAGGCTCTCATCCTATGAGCAGTTCTTC.

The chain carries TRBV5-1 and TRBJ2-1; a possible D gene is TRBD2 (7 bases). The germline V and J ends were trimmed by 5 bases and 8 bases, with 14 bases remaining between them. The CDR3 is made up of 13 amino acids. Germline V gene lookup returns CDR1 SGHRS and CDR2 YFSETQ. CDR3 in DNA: TGCGCCAGCAGGGAAGGGGGAGGGGATGAGCAGTTCTTC. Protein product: CASREGGGDEQFF.

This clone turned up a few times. The CDR3 is CASSLSQARNQPQHF. The CDR3 nucleotides read TGTGCCAGCAGTTTATCTCAGGCGCGCAATCAGCCCCAGCATTTT. This chain uses TRBV28 with TRBJ1-5; D gene uncertain. V lost 1 base and J 2 bases, leaving 9 bases between the germline ends. From germline, CDR1 is MDHEN and CDR2 SYDVKM. The CDR3 is made up of 15 amino acids.

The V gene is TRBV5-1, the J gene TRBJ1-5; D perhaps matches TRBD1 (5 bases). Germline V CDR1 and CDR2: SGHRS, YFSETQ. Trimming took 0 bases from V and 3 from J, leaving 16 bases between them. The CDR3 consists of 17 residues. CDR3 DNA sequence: TGCGCCAGCAGCTTGGGACCCCACGGGGGGAACAATCAGCCCCAGCATTTT. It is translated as CASSLGPHGGNNQPQHF.

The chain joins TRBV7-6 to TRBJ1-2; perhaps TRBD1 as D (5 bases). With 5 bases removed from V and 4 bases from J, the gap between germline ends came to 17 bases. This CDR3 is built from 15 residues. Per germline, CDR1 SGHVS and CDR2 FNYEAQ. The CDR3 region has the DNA TGTGCCAGCAGCCCAGGGACTGCAGTCCGCTATGGCTACACCTTC. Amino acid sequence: CASSPGTAVRYGYTF.

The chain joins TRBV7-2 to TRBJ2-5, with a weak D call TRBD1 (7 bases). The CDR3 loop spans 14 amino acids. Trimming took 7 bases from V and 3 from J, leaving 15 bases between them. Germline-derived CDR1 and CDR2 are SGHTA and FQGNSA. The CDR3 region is CASTRGRGKETQYF. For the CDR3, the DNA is TGTGCCAGCACGCGGGGCAGGGGGAAAGAGACCCAGTACTTC.

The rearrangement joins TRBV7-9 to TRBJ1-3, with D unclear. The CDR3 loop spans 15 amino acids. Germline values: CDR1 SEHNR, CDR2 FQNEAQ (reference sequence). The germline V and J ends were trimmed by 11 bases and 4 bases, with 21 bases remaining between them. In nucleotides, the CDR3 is TGTGCCGCCGATAGGGCAGGTAGTTTCGGAAACACCATATATTTT. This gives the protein CAADRAGSFGNTIYF.